Listed here are 20 T cell receptor beta chains from one sample, sequenced in a study of OX40 agonist ivuxolimab in advanced cancers. The repertoire was sequenced with immunoSEQ multiplex PCR; TCRdb's copy has only in-frame clones and lacks some. Of 30,000 or so clones listed, around four fifths were seen once; the top ten hold roughly a quarter. The starting material was CD4+ or CD8+ T cells sorted from blood, obtained in a trial of the OX40 agonist ivuxolimab. All receptors derive from an adult with an advanced solid tumor such as melanoma, head and neck, liver or kidney cancer.

The rearrangement joins TRBV28 to TRBJ1-2; possibly TRBD1 for D (5 bases). V dropped 6 bases and J dropped 4 bases, with 12 bases sitting between them. There are 13 residues in the CDR3. Germline CDR1 reads MDHEN; CDR2 reads SYDVKM. CDR3 sequence: CASSSGGGYGYTF. The CDR3 DNA is TGTGCCAGCAGCTCCGGCGGGGGCTATGGCTACACCTTC.

This clone was picked up a small number of times. The chain couples TRBV19 to TRBJ2-3, with D possibly being TRBD1 (5 bases). Trimming pared 2 bases from V and 0 bases from J, leaving 9 bases between. There are 15 residues in the CDR3. The germline V gene encodes CDR1 LNHDA and CDR2 SQIVND (reference sequence). CDR3 sequence: CASSIWAGSTDTQYF. CDR3 bases: TGTGCCAGTAGTATATGGGCAGGGAGCACAGATACGCAGTATTTT.

The chain carries TRBV6-1 and TRBJ1-2, with D unresolved. Per the germline V gene, CDR1 is MNHNS and CDR2 is SASEGT. The CDR3 runs 13 residues. Trimming took 1 base from V and 5 from J, leaving 8 bases between them. Here the CDR3 reads CASSEEARYGYTF. The CDR3 DNA reads as TGTGCCAGCAGTGAAGAGGCACGGTATGGCTACACCTTC.

This chain joins TRBV6-1 and TRBJ1-3; a weak D match, TRBD1 (5 bases). Trimming cost V 1 base and J 2 bases, with 6 bases left between them. The germline gives CDR1 MNHNS, CDR2 SASEGT. The CDR3 has 14 residues. In DNA form, the CDR3 reads TGTGCCAGCAGTGAAGGGGGCACTGGAAACACCATATATTTT. It encodes CASSEGGTGNTIYF.

The gene calls are TRBV18 and TRBJ2-3, with D unclear. V gave up 2 bases and J gave up 2 bases, with 5 bases separating them. The CDR3 has 13 residues. CDR1 is KGHSH, CDR2 LQKENI, per germline. The CDR3 spells CASSPGSTDTQYF. As DNA, the CDR3 is TGTGCCAGCTCACCAGGGTCCACAGATACGCAGTATTTT.

CDR3 in amino acids: CAVFSLDTQYF. The DNA of the CDR3 is TGTGCCGTTTTCTCTCTGGATACGCAGTATTTT. The gene calls are TRBV6-5 and TRBJ2-3; D not certain. CDR3 length: 11 amino acids. Per the germline V gene, CDR1 is MNHEY and CDR2 is SVGAGI. V was shortened by 11 bases and J by 6 bases, with 12 bases between the two germline ends.

The rearrangement links TRBV6-6 to TRBJ1-4; 9 nucleotides agree with TRBD1. The V and J ends lost 2 bases and 7 bases, in that order; junction bases with no gene match: 5. Germline V lookup: CDR1 MNHNY, CDR2 SVGAGI (reference sequence). There are 15 residues in the CDR3. The DNA of the CDR3 is TGTGCCAGCAGTTACCCCGGGACAGGGTTTGAAAAACTGTTTTTT. Translating it yields CASSYPGTGFEKLFF.

The rearrangement joins TRBV6-1 to TRBJ2-1, with TRBD1 as a possible D gene (6 bases). Germline V lookup: CDR1 MNHNS, CDR2 SASEGT. V was clipped by 6 bases and J by 8 bases, with 14 bases between them. CDR3 length: 13 amino acids. CDR3 loop: CASSRDIGYEQFF. The CDR3, as DNA: TGTGCCAGCAGCCGGGACATAGGCTATGAGCAGTTCTTC.

The chain is built from TRBV2 and TRBJ2-7, with 9 positions matching TRBD2. The CDR3 spans 14 residues. From germline, CDR1 is SNHLY and CDR2 FYNNEI. The V segment lost 4 bases and the J segment 2 bases; nucleotides outside the gene matches: 3. The CDR3 loop is CASSAQRGAYEQYF. The CDR3 DNA reads TGTGCCAGCAGTGCCCAGCGGGGGGCCTACGAGCAGTACTTC.

The sample holds a few counts of this clone. The chain employs TRBV29-1 and TRBJ2-6; D gene ambiguous. The CDR3 length is 13 residues. CDR1 is SQVTM, CDR2 ANQGSEA, per germline. V lost 6 bases, J lost 0 bases, and 6 bases lay in between. The chain's CDR3 is CSVVSSGANVLTF. CDR3 bases: TGCAGCGTGGTATCCTCTGGGGCCAACGTCCTGACTTTC.

The CDR3, as DNA: TGCGCCAGCAGCTTGGATACAGGGCGGGGCGAGCAGTACTTC. Residues: CASSLDTGRGEQYF. The V gene is TRBV5-1, the J gene TRBJ2-7; D tentatively fits TRBD1 or TRBD2 (6 bases each). Trimming removed 0 bases at V and 6 bases at J, with 13 bases between. Germline-derived CDR1 and CDR2 are SGHRS and YFSETQ. The CDR3 runs 14 residues.

Here the CDR3 DNA reads TGTGCCAGTAGTATGGTCCACTATGGCTACACCTTC. Translating gives CASSMVHYGYTF. The V gene is TRBV19, the J gene TRBJ1-2; D ambiguous. Trimming removed 3 bases from V and 3 bases from J, with 5 bases in between. The CDR3 totals 12 residues. Germline assignment: CDR1 LNHDA and CDR2 SQIVND (reference sequence).

V gene TRBV10-3 combines with J gene TRBJ1-5; a possible D gene is TRBD1 (5 bases). Germline V gene sequence: CDR1 ENHRY, CDR2 SYGVKD. The CDR3 consists of 15 residues. With 1 base removed from V and 2 bases from J, the gap between germline ends came to 9 bases. The CDR3 DNA sequence: TGTGCCATCAGTGAGTTAGGGGCTGGCAATCAGCCCCAGCATTTT. Protein product: CAISELGAGNQPQHF.

The CDR3 loop is CASRSQQGAYSQPQHF. DNA of the CDR3: TGTGCCAGTCGATCACAGCAGGGGGCGTACAGTCAGCCCCAGCATTTT. The rearrangement uses TRBV19 and TRBJ1-5; 8 bases match TRBD1. After removal of 8 bases from V and 6 bases from J, the junction contained 15 bases not matched to a gene. This CDR3 region has 16 residues. Germline assignment: CDR1 LNHDA and CDR2 SQIVND (reference sequence).

V gene TRBV7-9 combines with J gene TRBJ1-2; 7 positions agree with TRBD1. Per the germline V gene, CDR1 is SEHNR and CDR2 is FQNEAQ (reference sequence). V dropped 5 bases and J dropped 7; count of bases not matched to a gene: 4. This CDR3 has 12 residues. CDR3 DNA sequence: TGTGCCAGCAGCCGAGGGGGCGGTGGCTACACCTTC. Its protein product is CASSRGGGGYTF.

The chain carries TRBV5-6 and TRBJ1-1; a weak D match, TRBD1 (5 bases). The CDR3 is 14 amino acids. Germline CDR1 is SGHDT and CDR2 is YYEEEE. V was cut by 0 bases and J by 5 bases, with 11 bases left in between. The chain's CDR3 is CASSLGLGGTEAFF. In DNA, the CDR3 is TGTGCCAGCAGCTTGGGTTTGGGGGGAACTGAAGCTTTCTTT.

The chain carries TRBV5-1 and TRBJ1-4; D possibly corresponds to TRBD1 (5 bases). From germline, CDR1 is SGHRS and CDR2 YFSETQ. The CDR3 loop spans 15 amino acids. The V gene lost 0 bases and the J gene lost 6 bases, with 12 bases spanning the gap. The chain's CDR3 is CASSLVGAIDEKLFF. DNA for the CDR3: TGCGCCAGCAGCTTGGTCGGGGCGATTGATGAAAAACTGTTTTTT.

V usage is TRBV2 and J usage is TRBJ2-3; 15 bases align to TRBD2. The CDR3 loop spans 15 amino acids. Germline V gives CDR1 SNHLY, CDR2 FYNNEI. V shed 2 bases, J shed 10 bases, and the junction held 4 bases outside the gene matches. The CDR3 coding sequence is TGTGCCAGCAGTGAAAGGACTAGCGGGGGGGACGCGCAGTATTTT. Translating gives CASSERTSGGDAQYF.

This clone was counted a few times. One junction end does not reproduce the germline sequence, and a read error may be involved. This rearrangement joins TRBV4-1 to TRBJ1-1; D gene unclear. CDR3 length: 10 amino acids. The germline gives CDR1 MGHRA, CDR2 YSYEKL. Written as DNA, the CDR3 is TGCGCCAGCAGCGGTCAAAGTAGGGTCTTT. It specifies CASSGQSRVF.

The V call is TRBV11-1, the J call TRBJ1-1, with a possible D match to TRBD1 (5 bases). CDR3 size: 13 residues. CDR1 is SGHAT, CDR2 FQDESV, per germline (reference sequence). V was trimmed by 4 bases and J by 5 bases, leaving 11 bases between them. The CDR3 DNA is TGTGCCAGCAGCTCGGGACCTATTACTGAAGCTTTCTTT. Amino acid sequence: CASSSGPITEAFF. The complete variable domain, with remaining parts taken from reference TRBV11-1 and TRBJ1-1, reads EAEVAQSPRYKITEKSQAVAFWCDPISGHATLYWYRQILGQGPELLVQFQDESVVDDSQLPKDRFSAERLKGVDSTLKIQPAELGDSAMYLCASSSGPITEAFFGQGTRLTVV.